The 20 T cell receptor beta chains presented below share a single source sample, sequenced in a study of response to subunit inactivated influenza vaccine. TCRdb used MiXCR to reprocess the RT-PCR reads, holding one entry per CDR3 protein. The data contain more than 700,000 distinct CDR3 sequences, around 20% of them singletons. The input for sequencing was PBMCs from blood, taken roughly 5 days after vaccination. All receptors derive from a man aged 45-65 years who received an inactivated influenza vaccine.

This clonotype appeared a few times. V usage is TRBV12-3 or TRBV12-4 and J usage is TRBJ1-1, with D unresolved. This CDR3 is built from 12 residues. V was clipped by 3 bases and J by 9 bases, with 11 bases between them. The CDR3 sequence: CASSLMNQQAFF. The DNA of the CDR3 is TGTGCCAGCAGTTTGATGAATCAGCAAGCTTTCTTT.

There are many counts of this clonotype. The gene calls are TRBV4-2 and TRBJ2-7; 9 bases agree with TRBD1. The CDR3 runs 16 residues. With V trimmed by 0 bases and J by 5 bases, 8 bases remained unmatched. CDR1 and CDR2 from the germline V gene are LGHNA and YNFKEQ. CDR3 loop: CASSQEDRGNRNEQYF. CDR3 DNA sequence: TGTGCCAGCAGCCAAGAAGACAGGGGGAATAGGAACGAGCAGTACTTC.

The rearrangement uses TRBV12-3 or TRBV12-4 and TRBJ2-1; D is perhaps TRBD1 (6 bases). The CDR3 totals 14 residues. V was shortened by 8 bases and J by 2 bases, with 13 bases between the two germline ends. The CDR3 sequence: CASQPRTAYNEQFF. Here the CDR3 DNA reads TGTGCCAGCCAGCCGAGGACAGCCTACAATGAGCAGTTCTTC.

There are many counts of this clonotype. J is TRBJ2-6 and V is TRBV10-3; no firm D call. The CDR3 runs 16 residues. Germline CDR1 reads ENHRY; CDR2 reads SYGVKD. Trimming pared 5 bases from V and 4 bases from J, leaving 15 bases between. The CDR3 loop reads CAISRAVMRGANVLTF. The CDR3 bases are TGTGCCATCAGTAGGGCCGTAATGCGGGGGGCCAACGTCCTGACTTTC.

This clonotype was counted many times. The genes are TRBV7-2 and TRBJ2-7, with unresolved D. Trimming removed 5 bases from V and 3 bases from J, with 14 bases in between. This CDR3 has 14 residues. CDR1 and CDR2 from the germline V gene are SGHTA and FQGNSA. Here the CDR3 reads CASSQNPLGYEQYF. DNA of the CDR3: TGTGCCAGCAGCCAAAACCCGCTAGGCTACGAGCAGTACTTC.

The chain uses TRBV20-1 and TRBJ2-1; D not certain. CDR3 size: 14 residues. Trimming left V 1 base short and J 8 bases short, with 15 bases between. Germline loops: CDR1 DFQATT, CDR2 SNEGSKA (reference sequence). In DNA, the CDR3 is TGCAGTGCTAGAGCCACCGTGAGTAGCCATGAGCAGTTCTTC. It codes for CSARATVSSHEQFF.

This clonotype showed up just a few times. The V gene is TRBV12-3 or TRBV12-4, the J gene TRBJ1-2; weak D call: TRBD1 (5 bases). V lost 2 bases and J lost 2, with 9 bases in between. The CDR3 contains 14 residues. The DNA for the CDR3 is TGTGCCAGCAGTTTATCTTCAGGGAACTATGGCTACACCTTC. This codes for CASSLSSGNYGYTF.

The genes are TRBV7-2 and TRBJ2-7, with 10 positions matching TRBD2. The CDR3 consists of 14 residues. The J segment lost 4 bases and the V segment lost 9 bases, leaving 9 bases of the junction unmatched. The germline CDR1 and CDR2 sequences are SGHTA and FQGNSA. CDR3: CASKGTSGKYEQYF. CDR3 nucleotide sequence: TGTGCCAGTAAGGGAACTAGCGGGAAATACGAGCAGTACTTC.

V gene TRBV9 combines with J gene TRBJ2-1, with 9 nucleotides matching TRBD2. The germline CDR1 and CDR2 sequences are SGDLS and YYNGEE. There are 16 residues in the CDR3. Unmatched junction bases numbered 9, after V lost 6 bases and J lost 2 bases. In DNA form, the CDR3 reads TGTGCCAGCAACCCATTGGCGGGAGGGACCTACAATGAGCAGTTCTTC. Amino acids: CASNPLAGGTYNEQFF. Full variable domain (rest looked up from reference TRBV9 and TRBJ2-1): DSGVTQTPKHLITATGQRVTLRCSPRSGDLSVYWYQQSLDQGLQFLIQYYNGEERAKGNILERFSAQQFPDLHSELNLSSLELGDSALYFCASNPLAGGTYNEQFFGPGTRLTVL.

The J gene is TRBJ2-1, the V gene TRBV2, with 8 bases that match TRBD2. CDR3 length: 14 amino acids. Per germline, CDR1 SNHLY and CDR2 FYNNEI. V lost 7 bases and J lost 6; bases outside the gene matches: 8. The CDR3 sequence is CASIVDRGGNEQFF. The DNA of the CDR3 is TGTGCCAGCATTGTGGACCGGGGGGGCAATGAGCAGTTCTTC.

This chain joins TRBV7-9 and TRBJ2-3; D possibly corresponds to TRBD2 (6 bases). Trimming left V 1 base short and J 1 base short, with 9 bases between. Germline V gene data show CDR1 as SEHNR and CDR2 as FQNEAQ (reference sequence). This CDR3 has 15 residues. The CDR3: CASSLGRDGTDTQYF. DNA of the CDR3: TGTGCCAGCAGCTTAGGGCGGGATGGCACAGATACGCAGTATTTT.

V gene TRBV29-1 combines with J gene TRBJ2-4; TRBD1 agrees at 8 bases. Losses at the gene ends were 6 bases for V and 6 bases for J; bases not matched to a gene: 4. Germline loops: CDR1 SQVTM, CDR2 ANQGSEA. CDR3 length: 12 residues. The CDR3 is CSVGQGANIQYF. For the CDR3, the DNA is TGCAGCGTCGGGCAGGGGGCAAACATTCAGTACTTC.

Written as DNA, the CDR3 is TGTGCCAGCTCACCACGCGGGACAACCTACGAGCAGTACTTC. This translates into CASSPRGTTYEQYF. The chain links TRBV18 to TRBJ2-7; the D gene could be TRBD1 or TRBD2 (6 bases each). Trimming took off 1 base at V and 2 bases at J, with 9 bases between the two ends. Germline CDR1 KGHSH, CDR2 LQKENI. This CDR3 has 14 residues.

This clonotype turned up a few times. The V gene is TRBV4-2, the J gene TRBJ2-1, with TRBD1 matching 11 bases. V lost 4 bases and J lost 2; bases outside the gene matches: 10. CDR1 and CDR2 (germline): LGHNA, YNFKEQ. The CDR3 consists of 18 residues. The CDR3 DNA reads TGTGCCAGCAGCCCAGGACAGGGGGCTTCGATTACCTACAATGAGCAGTTCTTC. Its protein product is CASSPGQGASITYNEQFF.

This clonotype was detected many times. In DNA, the CDR3 is TGCAGTGCGAAGGTGGTGCAACTGTACAATGAGCAGTTCTTC. As protein: CSAKVVQLYNEQFF. The J gene is TRBJ2-1, the V gene TRBV20-1; no clear D gene. CDR1 is DFQATT and CDR2 is SNEGSKA in the germline V gene (reference sequence). Trimming cost V 6 bases and J 4 bases, with 16 bases left between them. The CDR3 contains 14 residues.

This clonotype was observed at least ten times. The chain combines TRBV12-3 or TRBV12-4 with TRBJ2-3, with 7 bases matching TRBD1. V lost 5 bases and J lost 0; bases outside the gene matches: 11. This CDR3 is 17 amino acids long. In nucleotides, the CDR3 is TGTGCCAGCAGTCCCTTGTACAGGGGCAGGAGCACAGATACGCAGTATTTT. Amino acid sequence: CASSPLYRGRSTDTQYF.

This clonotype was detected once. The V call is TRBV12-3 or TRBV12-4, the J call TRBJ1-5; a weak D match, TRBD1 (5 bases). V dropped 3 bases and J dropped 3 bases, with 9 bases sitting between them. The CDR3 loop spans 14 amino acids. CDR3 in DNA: TGTGCCAGCAGTTTCGGGACCACCAATCAGCCCCAGCATTTT. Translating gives CASSFGTTNQPQHF.

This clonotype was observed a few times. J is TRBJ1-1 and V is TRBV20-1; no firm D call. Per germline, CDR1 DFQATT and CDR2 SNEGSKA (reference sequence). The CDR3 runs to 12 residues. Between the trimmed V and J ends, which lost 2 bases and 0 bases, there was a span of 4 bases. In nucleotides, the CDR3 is TGCAGTGCTAGAACCCTGAACACTGAAGCTTTCTTT. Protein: CSARTLNTEAFF.

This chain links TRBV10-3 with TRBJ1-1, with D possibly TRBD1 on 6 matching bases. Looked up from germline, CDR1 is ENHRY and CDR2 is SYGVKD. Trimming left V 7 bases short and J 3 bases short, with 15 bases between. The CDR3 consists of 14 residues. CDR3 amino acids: CAITKGGGDTEAFF. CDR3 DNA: TGTGCCATCACCAAGGGGGGAGGTGACACTGAAGCTTTCTTT.

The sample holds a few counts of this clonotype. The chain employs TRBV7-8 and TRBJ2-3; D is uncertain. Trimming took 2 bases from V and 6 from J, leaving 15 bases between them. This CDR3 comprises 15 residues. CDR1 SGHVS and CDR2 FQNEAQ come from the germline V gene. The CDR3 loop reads CASSLMLPEVDTQYF. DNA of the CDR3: TGTGCCAGCAGCTTAATGCTTCCCGAGGTGGATACGCAGTATTTT.